This TCR beta chain was captured by sequencing in a study of T cells after yellow fever vaccination (dated by TCRdb to between 2018 and 2021). Background on the whole study: The SMART-Seq v4 Ultra Low Input RNA kit was used to prepare libraries from fractions with low cell numbers. To track T-cell clones before and after primary and booster YFV17D yellow fever vaccination, bulk TCR alpha and beta repertoires were sequenced longitudinally. The cohort comprised two healthy male donors, one aged 18 to 30 and one aged 30 to 40 years. Bulk PBMC replicates and cell subsets were isolated from blood drawn at multiple timepoints before and after both primary and secondary immunization.

This clonotype occurred a few times. Its recognized antigen is unknown. No per-base quality is available; no much larger clone lies one base away. What the treatment or condition label conveys for this sample: live attenuated yellow fever vaccine strain. Two biological replicates of bulk PBMCs were collected at each blood-draw timepoint. PBMCs were isolated from peripheral blood using a standard Ficoll-Paque protocol. TriZol was used to extract RNA from bulk PBMCs, from CD4 and CD8 fractions, and from dextramer-positive and dextramer-negative fractions. The germline V gene gives CDR1 as SNHLY and CDR2 as FYNNEI. Compared with germline, V lacks 6 bases and J lacks 0 bases; bases without a gene match: 4. The CDR3 holds 14 amino acids from the cysteine to the valine. This entry keeps only the CDR3 DNA: 42 bases, framed from base 1. Overall results and qualifications from the work: Most clones expanded after primary vaccination (almost 98% of CD4 and approximately 86% of CD8) were re-detected after the booster, suggesting that broad memory maintenance occurred. FACS-sorted repertoires could contain abundant contaminating clonotypes from the bulk population, so computational filtering was required. The study included only a couple of donors, which limits how far the findings can be generalized. A small fraction of clonotypes showed up in both the CD4 and CD8 compartments, probably as a result of convergent recombination. The secondary T-cell response was found to be weaker but faster than the primary response, with a peak reached on day 5 rather than on day 15.

Data came from an Illumina NovaSeq 6000. TCR cDNA was synthesized by 5'RACE template switching, through which a universal primer site and unique molecular identifiers were introduced. Priming of cDNA synthesis was performed from both the TCR alpha and TCR beta constant segments. Two PCR steps were used to amplify libraries, with sample barcodes and sequencing adapters being added in the second step. Sequencing of libraries was performed on Illumina HiSeq 2500 (2x100 bp) or NovaSeq (2x150 bp). Per the authors' processing: Reads were demultiplexed and collapsed into UMI consensus sequences with MIGEC, and V(D)J alignment was performed with MiXCR. Vaccine-responding clonotypes were defined with edgeR using replicate PBMC samples, requiring FDR below 0.01 and a log2 fold change above 5 up to day 15. Each bulk clonotype was labeled CD4 or CD8 based on which sequenced repertoire, CD4 or CD8, contained the clonotype at higher abundance. The public sequencing data were trimmed at Q25 with fastp and processed into clonotypes with MiXCR by TCRdb, which kept only in-frame beta chains. Merged by CDR3 protein, the rows form single entries marked with the most common genes and DNA. TCRdb's processing, not the study's, gives the V and J calls here. Counted in this sample were hundreds of thousands of distinct CDR3 sequences; roughly a sixth of them appeared once. 18% of the sample is in the top ten clones.

The source material was PBMCs, sampled before the yellow fever booster vaccination. The clonotype comes from a man younger than 35 who received the YFV17D yellow fever vaccine. The chain was built from TRBV2 and TRBJ2-7; 8 bases in the junction line up with TRBD1. The CDR3: CASRGQASSYEQYV. The DNA reads TGTGCCAGCAGGGGACAGGCGAGCTCCTACGAGCAGTACGTC.